Below, 13 T cell receptor beta chains from the same sample are listed, as sequenced in a study of blood T cell repertoires in COVID-19. Repertoires were generated with immunoSEQ multiplex PCR, while TCRdb's copy carries only in-frame clones and drops some. Of about 60,000 clones listed, roughly 80% are singletons. The specimen sequenced was peripheral blood. The receptors come from a man between 50 and 59 years old with COVID-19, enrolled during active disease.

The J gene is TRBJ1-3, the V gene TRBV14; D remains ambiguous. In germline, CDR1 is SGHDN, CDR2 FVKESK. The CDR3 has 16 amino acids. With 3 bases removed from V and 0 bases from J, the gap between germline ends came to 12 bases. This CDR3 is CASSHKSSLSGNTIYF. Here the CDR3 DNA reads TGTGCCAGCAGCCACAAATCCAGTCTCTCTGGAAACACCATATATTTT.

J is TRBJ1-3 and V is TRBV5-6, with TRBD1 identical over 10 bases. The CDR3 runs to 17 residues. Trimming removed 1 base from V and 2 bases from J; junction bases left unmatched: 6. Looked up from germline, CDR1 is SGHDT and CDR2 is YYEEEE. The CDR3 sequence: CASSLMDRGDPGNTIYF. The CDR3 DNA reads as TGTGCCAGCAGCTTGATGGACAGGGGGGATCCTGGAAACACCATATATTTT.

The genes are TRBV28 and TRBJ1-1; a weak D match, TRBD1 (5 bases). CDR1 is MDHEN and CDR2 is SYDVKM in the germline V gene. This CDR3 contains 14 residues. V lost 7 bases, J lost 1 base, and 13 bases lay in between. This chain's CDR3 is CASMAGMGNTEAFF. The CDR3, as DNA: TGTGCCAGCATGGCAGGGATGGGGAACACTGAAGCTTTCTTT.

The rearrangement joins TRBV7-2 to TRBJ2-7; 7 bases are a match to TRBD1. After removal of 6 bases from V and 2 bases from J, the junction contained 16 bases not matched to a gene. The CDR3 is 17 residues long. From germline, CDR1 is SGHTA and CDR2 FQGNSA. The CDR3 nucleotides read TGTGCCAGCAGTCTGGATACAGGGGCCCTGACCGCCTACGAGCAGTACTTC. Its protein product is CASSLDTGALTAYEQYF. The full variable domain, in which reference TRBV7-2 and TRBJ2-7 provide the parts outside the CDR3, is GAGVSQSPSNKVTEKGKDVELRCDPISGHTALYWYRQSLGQGLEFLIYFQGNSAPDKSGLPSDRFSAERTGGSVSTLTIQRTQQEDSAVYLCASSLDTGALTAYEQYFGPGTRLTVT.

The chain couples TRBV10-2 to TRBJ2-1; 9 nucleotides line up with TRBD2. The CDR3 length is 15 residues. Germline-derived CDR1 and CDR2 are WSHSY and SAAADI. Losses at the gene ends were 4 bases for V and 4 bases for J; bases not matched to a gene: 5. CDR3 sequence: CASSVVAGAYNEQFF. The CDR3 coding sequence is TGCGCCAGCAGTGTTGTAGCGGGGGCTTACAATGAGCAGTTCTTC.

The chain joins TRBV5-1 to TRBJ1-6; the D gene is possibly TRBD1 (6 bases). This CDR3 contains 16 residues. The V and J ends lost 3 bases and 9 bases respectively, with 19 bases between them. CDR1 and CDR2 from the germline V gene are SGHRS and YFSETQ. The CDR3 is CASSSTGFGVGSPLHF. CDR3 sequence (DNA): TGCGCCAGCAGCTCTACAGGGTTTGGGGTCGGTTCACCCCTCCACTTT. The variable domain in full, with the rest retrieved from reference TRBV5-1 and TRBJ1-6, is KAGVTQTPRYLIKTRGQQVTLSCSPISGHRSVSWYQQTPGQGLQFLFEYFSETQRNKGNFPGRFSGRQFSNSRSEMNVSTLELGDSALYLCASSSTGFGVGSPLHFGNGTRLTVT.

The chain couples TRBV7-3 to TRBJ2-6, with TRBD2 as a possible D gene (5 bases). The CDR3 is 17 amino acids. V dropped 1 base and J dropped 2 bases, with 12 bases sitting between them. Germline CDR1 and CDR2: SGHTA and FQGTGA. The CDR3 DNA sequence: TGTGCCAGCAGCTTAATGGGAGATGTTCCTGGGGCCAACGTCCTGACTTTC. It specifies CASSLMGDVPGANVLTF.

The V and J genes are TRBV5-1 and TRBJ2-7; 7 bases are a match to TRBD1. This CDR3 is 16 amino acids long. Looked up from germline, CDR1 is SGHRS and CDR2 is YFSETQ. V lost 4 bases to trimming and J lost 1 base; unmatched junction nucleotides: 11. This chain's CDR3 is CASSLAGGRGSYEQYF. Written as DNA, the CDR3 is TGCGCCAGCAGCCTGGCAGGGGGTCGAGGGTCCTACGAGCAGTACTTC.

The CDR3 spells CASSLTDQETQYF. In DNA, the CDR3 is TGTGCCAGCAGCTTGACAGACCAAGAGACCCAGTACTTC. The gene calls are TRBV7-9 and TRBJ2-5; weak D call: TRBD1 (5 bases). Germline V gene sequence: CDR1 SEHNR, CDR2 FQNEAQ (reference sequence). The CDR3 sequence is 13 residues long. The ends were cut back, 3 bases at V and 0 bases at J, with 5 bases in the middle.

This clone was observed once. The J gene is TRBJ1-5, the V gene TRBV6-6, with no clear D. This CDR3 contains 13 residues. V dropped 2 bases and J dropped 6 bases, with 8 bases sitting between them. Germline V gives CDR1 MNHNY, CDR2 SVGAGI (reference sequence). CDR3 nucleotide sequence: TGTGCCAGCAGTTACGAGGGTGTTCAGCCCCAGCATTTT. It is translated as CASSYEGVQPQHF.

The chain links TRBV5-1 to TRBJ2-7; TRBD1 aligns across 9 bases. CDR3 size: 14 residues. The germline CDR1 and CDR2 sequences are SGHRS and YFSETQ. The J segment lost 4 bases and the V segment lost 4 bases, leaving 6 bases of the junction unmatched. The CDR3 protein is CASSPGTGRYEQYF. The CDR3 nucleotides are TGCGCCAGCAGCCCCGGGACAGGGCGGTACGAGCAGTACTTC.

The CDR3 region is CASGSGTGELFF. The CDR3 DNA reads TGTGCCAGCGGGAGCGGCACCGGGGAGCTGTTTTTT. The rearrangement uses TRBV6-5 and TRBJ2-2; possibly TRBD2 for D (5 bases). Germline assignment: CDR1 MNHEY and CDR2 SVGAGI. The V end was cut by 8 bases, the J end by 4 bases, with 8 bases between. The CDR3 covers 12 residues.

The chain recombines TRBV9 with TRBJ2-1, with 7 nucleotides matching TRBD2. With 4 bases clipped from V and 7 bases from J, the junction kept 8 bases outside the gene matches. The germline gives CDR1 SGDLS, CDR2 YYNGEE. The CDR3 extends over 14 amino acids. The CDR3 here is CASSQTSPGNEQFF. CDR3 DNA: TGTGCCAGCAGCCAGACTAGCCCCGGTAATGAGCAGTTCTTC.